Below, 22 T cell receptor beta chains from the same sample are listed, as sequenced in a study of early T cells in non-severe SARS-CoV-2 infection. TCRdb recomputed calls from the 5' RACE reads with MiXCR, one row per CDR3 protein. The profile shows tens of thousands of distinct CDR3 sequences, approximately 12% of them singletons. Sequenced: whole blood. These receptors were taken from an adult who was a healthcare worker with PCR-confirmed SARS-CoV-2 infection or an uninfected control (not recorded which).

This clonotype appeared many times. CDR3 nucleotides: TGTGCCAGCAGTTACTCTTCCCAACCCAGCTCCTACGAGCAGTACTTC. Translating gives CASSYSSQPSSYEQYF. The J gene is TRBJ2-7, the V gene TRBV6-2 or TRBV6-3; no clear D gene. Trimming left V 0 bases short and J 0 bases short, with 12 bases between. This CDR3 is 16 amino acids long. From germline, CDR1 is MNHEY and CDR2 SVGEGT.

The chain combines TRBV3-1 with TRBJ2-4; D is unclear. V lost 4 bases and J 0 bases, leaving 13 bases between the germline ends. CDR3 length equals 16 residues. CDR1 is LGHDT and CDR2 is YNNKEL in the germline V gene (reference sequence). The chain's CDR3 is CASSRRSEEAKNIQYF. CDR3 nucleotide sequence: TGTGCCAGCAGCCGGCGGAGCGAAGAAGCCAAAAACATTCAGTACTTC.

This clonotype was found many times. The chain employs TRBV11-2 and TRBJ2-5; 8 nucleotides agree with TRBD1. J was trimmed by 4 bases and V by 2 bases; bases with no gene match: 6. CDR3 length: 15 amino acids. Germline V gene lookup returns CDR1 SGHAT and CDR2 FQNNGV. CDR3 sequence (DNA): TGTGCCAGCAGCTTACCCCAGGGGGCGCTAGAGACCCAGTACTTC. Its protein is CASSLPQGALETQYF.

V and J are TRBV29-1 and TRBJ2-5; D might be TRBD2 (5 bases). The germline CDR1 and CDR2 sequences are SQVTM and ANQGSEA. The CDR3 has 12 residues. Trimming removed 1 base at V and 2 bases at J, with 5 bases between. CDR3 DNA: TGCAGCGTTGAAGGCGGGCAAGAGACCCAGTACTTC. This gives the protein CSVEGGQETQYF.

This clonotype was seen ten or more times. The V call is TRBV20-1, the J call TRBJ1-5; 12 bases align to TRBD1. Germline V gene sequence: CDR1 DFQATT, CDR2 SNEGSKA (reference sequence). This CDR3 comprises 14 residues. Unmatched junction bases numbered 6, after V lost 4 bases and J lost 8 bases. Here the CDR3 DNA reads TGCAGTGCTAAAGGGACAGGGGGCTGGAAGCCCCAGCATTTT. Protein sequence: CSAKGTGGWKPQHF.

The sample holds a few counts of this clonotype. The chain recombines TRBV4-2 with TRBJ2-3; TRBD2 might be the D (6 bases). The CDR3 consists of 14 residues. Trimming cost V 0 bases and J 3 bases, with 7 bases left between them. The germline V gene encodes CDR1 LGHNA and CDR2 YNFKEQ. CDR3 loop: CASSQELATDTQYF. CDR3 nucleotides: TGTGCCAGCAGCCAAGAACTAGCAACAGATACGCAGTATTTT.

The rearrangement uses TRBV1 and TRBJ1-4; the table's D call, TRBD1, has no DNA check behind it. TRBV1 is noted as a pseudogene. The CDR3 has 14 amino acids. CDR3: CTSSPGQGNEKLFF. DNA for the CDR3: TGCACCAGCAGCCCGGGACAGGGGAATGAAAAACTGTTTTTT.

This clonotype was seen repeatedly, ten times or more. The V and J genes are TRBV19 and TRBJ1-5; D uncertain. The CDR3 consists of 14 residues. Germline assignment: CDR1 LNHDA and CDR2 SQIVND (reference sequence). V was pared by 3 bases and J by 1 base, with 7 bases between. The CDR3 is CASSMSSSNQPQHF. DNA of the CDR3: TGTGCCAGTAGTATGTCCAGCAGCAATCAGCCCCAGCATTTT.

This clonotype was observed a few times. The chain links TRBV7-6 to TRBJ2-1; a weak D match, TRBD2 (7 bases). The V end lost 7 bases, the J end lost 9 bases, and 19 bases lay between the germline ends. CDR3 length equals 14 residues. The germline gives CDR1 SGHVS, CDR2 FNYEAQ. CDR3 protein: CASTTLARGGEQFF. The CDR3 DNA follows: TGTGCCAGCACTACCCTAGCGAGGGGGGGTGAGCAGTTCTTC. Variable domain in full (rest from reference TRBV7-6 and TRBJ2-1): GAGVSQSPRYKVTKRGQDVALRCDPISGHVSLYWYRQALGQGPEFLTYFNYEAQQDKSGLPNDRFSAERPEGSISTLTIQRTEQRDSAMYRCASTTLARGGEQFFGPGTRLTVL.

The gene calls are TRBV3-1 and TRBJ1-5, with a tentative D call TRBD1 (5 bases). V lost 0 bases to trimming and J lost 9 bases, with 18 bases between them. Germline V gene lookup returns CDR1 LGHDT and CDR2 YNNKEL (reference sequence). The CDR3 consists of 16 residues. The CDR3 DNA is TGTGCCAGCAGCCAAGAAGCCTCCTTTCTCGGGGCGCCCCAGCATTTT. The encoded protein is CASSQEASFLGAPQHF.

This clonotype was seen a few times. The V and J genes are TRBV12-3 or TRBV12-4 and TRBJ1-5; D remains unclear. There are 14 residues in the CDR3. V was pared by 4 bases and J by 0 bases, with 7 bases between. The CDR3: CASSSDNSNQPQHF. CDR3 DNA sequence: TGTGCCAGCAGTTCCGACAATAGCAATCAGCCCCAGCATTTT.

This clonotype was detected many times. The rearrangement joins TRBV5-1 to TRBJ2-1, with unresolved D. The CDR3 runs 12 residues. V lost 0 bases to trimming and J lost 4 bases, with 2 bases between them. Germline loops: CDR1 SGHRS, CDR2 YFSETQ. The chain's CDR3 is CASSLEYNEQFF. The CDR3 nucleotides are TGCGCCAGCAGCTTGGAGTACAATGAGCAGTTCTTC.

This clonotype was observed a handful of times. In DNA form, the CDR3 reads TGTGCCACCAGCAGAGATGGGCATAGCGGGAGAGTGCAGACCCAGTACTTC. Its protein product is CATSRDGHSGRVQTQYF. The rearrangement joins TRBV15 to TRBJ2-5; 9 bases map to TRBD2. Trimming at V came to 0 bases and at J to 6 bases, leaving 11 bases not matched to a gene. From germline, CDR1 is LNHNV and CDR2 YYDKDF (reference sequence). There are 17 residues in the CDR3.

This clonotype has at least ten counts. This chain uses TRBV25-1 with TRBJ1-4, with 9 bases aligning to TRBD1. Losses at the gene ends were 0 bases for V and 7 bases for J; bases not matched to a gene: 3. Germline V CDR1 and CDR2: MGHDK, SYGVNS. The CDR3 is 15 amino acids. The CDR3 protein is CASSEYGTGPEKLFF. The CDR3 nucleotides read TGTGCCAGCAGTGAATACGGGACAGGGCCTGAAAAACTGTTTTTT.

This clonotype was observed at least ten times. This chain uses TRBV25-1 with TRBJ2-1; perhaps TRBD2 as D (7 bases). V was clipped by 4 bases and J by 2 bases, with 21 bases between them. The germline gives CDR1 MGHDK, CDR2 SYGVNS. This CDR3 is built from 18 residues. This CDR3 is CASSVVGGLLSAYNEQFF. The CDR3 nucleotides read TGTGCCAGCAGTGTAGTGGGGGGGCTGTTGTCTGCCTACAATGAGCAGTTCTTC. The complete variable domain, with remaining parts taken from reference TRBV25-1 and TRBJ2-1, reads EADIYQTPRYLVIGTGKKITLECSQTMGHDKMYWYQQDPGMELHLIHYSYGVNSTEKGDLSSESTVSRIRTEHFPLTLESARPSHTSQYLCASSVVGGLLSAYNEQFFGPGTRLTVL.

Many counts were recorded for this clonotype. This rearrangement joins TRBV20-1 to TRBJ2-7; 8 nucleotides agree with TRBD2. Trimming at V came to 7 bases and at J to 5 bases, leaving 10 bases not matched to a gene. Germline values: CDR1 DFQATT, CDR2 SNEGSKA (reference sequence). The CDR3 runs to 13 residues. The DNA for the CDR3 is TGCAGTGGGGCCCTAAGCGGGAGCCACGAGCAGTACTTC. This sequence encodes CSGALSGSHEQYF.

The V call is TRBV28, the J call TRBJ2-7, with TRBD1 identical over 10 bases. J lost 2 bases, V lost 6 bases, and 10 bases had no gene match. The CDR3 runs to 16 residues. Germline CDR1 and CDR2: MDHEN and SYDVKM. CDR3 amino acids: CASRSSGTGATYEQYF. The CDR3 nucleotides read TGTGCCAGCAGATCATCCGGGACAGGGGCCACCTACGAGCAGTACTTC.

This sequence joins TRBV12-3 or TRBV12-4 and TRBJ2-3; perhaps TRBD1 as D (5 bases). V dropped 6 bases and J dropped 6 bases, with 13 bases sitting between them. The CDR3 runs 13 residues. The CDR3: CASRTQGLDTQYF. Written as DNA, the CDR3 is TGTGCCAGCAGAACCCAGGGATTGGATACGCAGTATTTT.

This clonotype was seen repeatedly, ten times or more. V and J are TRBV9 and TRBJ1-3, with D perhaps matching TRBD1 (5 bases). The germline V and J ends were trimmed by 4 bases and 2 bases, with 13 bases remaining between them. The germline V gene encodes CDR1 SGDLS and CDR2 YYNGEE. CDR3 size: 15 residues. Written as DNA, the CDR3 is TGTGCCAGCAGCTCAGGCCGGGGACCTGGAAACACCATATATTTT. Translation: CASSSGRGPGNTIYF. Full variable domain (outside the CDR3, taken from reference TRBV9 and TRBJ1-3): DSGVTQTPKHLITATGQRVTLRCSPRSGDLSVYWYQQSLDQGLQFLIQYYNGEERAKGNILERFSAQQFPDLHSELNLSSLELGDSALYFCASSSGRGPGNTIYFGEGSWLTVV.

About this clonotype itself: A junction end diverges from the germline sequence, so it may reflect a read error. V usage is TRBV27 and J usage is TRBJ2-3, with D possibly matching TRBD1 (5 bases). CDR1 MNHEY and CDR2 SMNVEV come from the germline V gene (reference sequence). This CDR3 region has 11 residues. Written as DNA, the CDR3 is TGTGCCCCTTCTAAGACAGATACGCGGTATTTT. It specifies CAPSKTDTRYF.

The rearrangement links TRBV29-1 to TRBJ2-2; D gene uncertain. V was clipped by 5 bases and J by 4 bases, with 5 bases between them. The CDR3 length is 11 residues. Germline CDR1 SQVTM, CDR2 ANQGSEA. In nucleotides, the CDR3 is TGCAGCGTTCGAGTCACCGGGGAGCTGTTTTTT. It yields the protein CSVRVTGELFF.

This clonotype showed up many times. The rearrangement uses TRBV11-2 and TRBJ2-3; D is ambiguous. Trimming took 3 bases from V and 6 from J, leaving 4 bases between them. There are 11 residues in the CDR3. The V gene's germline CDR1 is SGHAT and CDR2 FQNNGV. DNA for the CDR3: TGTGCCAGCAGCTTCGGTGATACGCAGTATTTT. Amino acids: CASSFGDTQYF.